This TCR beta chain was found in a study of blood T cell repertoires in COVID-19. About the study: COVID-19 samples collected from the United States, Italy and Spain covered acute and convalescent phases. PBMCs, B-cell-depleted T cells, or T cells were the source of the cDNA or gDNA that made up the material.

The CDR3 is 15 residues long. Trimming took off 1 base at V and 1 base at J, with 12 bases between the two ends. Germline V gene data show CDR1 as SGHTS and CDR2 as YDEGEE. Sequencing was performed with immunoSEQ multiplex PCR; in TCRdb, only in-frame clones are kept and a portion is missing. This sample has under 45,000 clones, with about nine tenths found just once. The chain joins TRBV5-8 to TRBJ2-7; tentative D call: TRBD1 (5 bases). This receptor was identified in a human donor in a cohort sampled during active COVID-19. Sequencing used peripheral blood. CDR3 protein: CASSLRPAGSYEQYF. The CDR3 nucleotides read TGTGCCAGCAGCTTGCGGCCTGCAGGGTCCTACGAGCAGTACTTC.